The sequence of this T cell receptor beta chain was determined in a study of blood T cell repertoires in COVID-19. Using immunoSEQ multiplex PCR, the repertoire was profiled, and TCRdb retains in-frame clones only, with some absent. The sample includes 200,000 to 300,000 clones, over 80% seen only once; the top ten take approximately 1.5%. Looked up from germline, CDR1 is MNHEY and CDR2 is SVGEGT. V was clipped by 4 bases and J by 0 bases, with 13 bases between them. The length of the CDR3 is 16 residues. The clonotype was recovered from a woman in her forties who had recovered from COVID-19. The chain is built from TRBV6-2 or TRBV6-3 and TRBJ2-1; D ambiguous. The sequencing sample was made of peripheral blood. CDR3 DNA sequence: TGTGCCAGCAGTTCCACGACGGAGAGCTCCTACAATGAGCAGTTCTTC. The encoded protein is CASSSTTESSYNEQFF.